Sequencing of this TCR beta chain was carried out in a study of identical twins. Regarding the study as a whole: Partly confounded zero-insertion analyses could result from invariant MAIT and iNKT cells. Excess sharing between twins was weaker in beta out-of-frame sequences.

A universal primer site arose from template switching, and cDNA bore unique molecular identifiers. TCRdb reprocessed the 5' RACE reads with MiXCR, giving one entry per CDR3 protein. The repertoire consists of hundreds of thousands of distinct CDR3 sequences, with more than 9% occurring once and the leading ten covering around 1.5%. This clonotype was observed many times. As yet, its antigen is unknown. Trimming removed 5 bases from V and 10 bases from J; junction bases left unmatched: 2. Germline CDR1 and CDR2: SEHNR and FQNEAQ (reference sequence). This CDR3 has 11 amino acids. This same sample was also taken into another study, of yellow fever vaccine responses in identical twins.

Input material: PBMCs. This rearrangement joins TRBV7-9 to TRBJ2-1; 7 bases are a match to TRBD1. The TCR originated in a woman in her late teens or twenties in good health. The CDR3 coding sequence is TGTGCCAGCAGCAGGGGGCGGGAGCAGTTCTTC. Its protein is CASSRGREQFF.